This paragraph covers one T cell receptor (beta chain) sequence. The sample belongs to a study of blood T cell repertoires in COVID-19. Study-level information: The United States, Italy and Spain supplied acute and convalescent COVID-19 samples. Nucleic acid was either cDNA or gDNA, and it came from T cells, B-cell-depleted T cells, or PBMCs.

Original handling: Amplifying reference gene primers gave estimates of nucleated cell counts. The repertoire was sequenced with immunoSEQ multiplex PCR; TCRdb's copy has only in-frame clones and lacks some. V and J calls and clone size follow that table, whereas D and trimming were derived from the DNA. Here the sample spans 9,500 to 10,000 clones, around 80% being singletons. J lost 7 bases, V lost 2 bases, and 10 bases had no gene match. The CDR3 runs to 17 residues. The V gene's germline CDR1 is LGHDT and CDR2 YNNKEL (reference sequence). The chain recombines TRBV3-1 (or the pseudogene TRBV3-2) with TRBJ2-1, with TRBD2 identical over 11 bases. The sequenced sample was peripheral blood. This clonotype was sampled from a man between 60 and 75 years old with active COVID-19. The CDR3 sequence is CASSQWAPSGRSNEQFF. CDR3 coding DNA: TGTGCCAGCAGCCAATGGGCTCCTAGCGGGAGGAGTAATGAGCAGTTCTTC.